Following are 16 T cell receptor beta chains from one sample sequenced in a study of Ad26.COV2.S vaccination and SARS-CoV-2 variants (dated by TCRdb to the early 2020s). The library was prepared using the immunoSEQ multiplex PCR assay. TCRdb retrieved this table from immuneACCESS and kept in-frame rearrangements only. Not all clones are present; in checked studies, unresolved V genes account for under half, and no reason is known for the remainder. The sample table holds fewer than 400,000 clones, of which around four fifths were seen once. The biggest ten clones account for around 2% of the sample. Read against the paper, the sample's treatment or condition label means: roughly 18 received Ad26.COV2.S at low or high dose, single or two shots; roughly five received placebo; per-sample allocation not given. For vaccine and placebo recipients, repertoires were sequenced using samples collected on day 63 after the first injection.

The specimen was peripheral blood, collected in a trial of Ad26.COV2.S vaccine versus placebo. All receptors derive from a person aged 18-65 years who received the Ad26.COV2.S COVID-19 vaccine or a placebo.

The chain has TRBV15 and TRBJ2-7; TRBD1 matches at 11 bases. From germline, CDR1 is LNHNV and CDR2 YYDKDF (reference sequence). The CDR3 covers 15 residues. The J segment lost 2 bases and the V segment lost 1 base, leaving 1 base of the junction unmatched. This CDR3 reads CATSRVGQGAYEQYF. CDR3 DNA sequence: TGTGCCACCAGCAGAGTGGGACAGGGGGCCTACGAGCAGTACTTC.

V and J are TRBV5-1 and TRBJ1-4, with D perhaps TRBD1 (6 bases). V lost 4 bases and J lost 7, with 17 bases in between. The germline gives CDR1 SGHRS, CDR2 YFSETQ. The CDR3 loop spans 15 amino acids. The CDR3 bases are TGCGCCAGCAGCCCCCTTGTGGGGGGCGGTGAAAAACTGTTTTTT. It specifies CASSPLVGGGEKLFF.

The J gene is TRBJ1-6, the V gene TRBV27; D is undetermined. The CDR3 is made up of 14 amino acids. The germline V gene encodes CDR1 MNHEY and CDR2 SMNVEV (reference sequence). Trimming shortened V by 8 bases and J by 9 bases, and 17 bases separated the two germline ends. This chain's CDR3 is CASGRRSLGSPLHF. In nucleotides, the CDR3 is TGTGCCAGCGGCCGGCGGTCACTTGGTTCACCCCTCCACTTT.

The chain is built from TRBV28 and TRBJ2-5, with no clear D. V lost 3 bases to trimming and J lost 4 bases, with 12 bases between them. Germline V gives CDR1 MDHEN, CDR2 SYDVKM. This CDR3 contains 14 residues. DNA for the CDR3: TGTGCCAGCAGTTTCCTGGGTGCTCGAGAGACCCAGTACTTC. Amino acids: CASSFLGARETQYF.

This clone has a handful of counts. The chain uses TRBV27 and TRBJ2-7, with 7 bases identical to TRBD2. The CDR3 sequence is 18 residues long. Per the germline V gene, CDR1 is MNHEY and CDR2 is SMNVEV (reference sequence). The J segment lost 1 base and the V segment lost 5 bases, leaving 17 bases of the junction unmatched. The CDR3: CASSPLRDYGMGSYEQYF. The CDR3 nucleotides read TGTGCCAGCAGTCCTCTCCGGGACTATGGAATGGGTTCCTACGAGCAGTACTTC.

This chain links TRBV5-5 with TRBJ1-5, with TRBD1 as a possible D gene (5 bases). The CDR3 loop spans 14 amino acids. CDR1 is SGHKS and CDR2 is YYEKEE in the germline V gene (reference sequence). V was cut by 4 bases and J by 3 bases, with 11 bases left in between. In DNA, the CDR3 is TGTGCCAGCAGCCTCGGGACGGTCAATCAGCCCCAGCATTTT. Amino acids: CASSLGTVNQPQHF. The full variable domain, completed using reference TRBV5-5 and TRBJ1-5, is DAGVTQSPTHLIKTRGQQVTLRCSPISGHKSVSWYQQVLGQGPQFIFQYYEKEERGRGNFPDRFSARQFPNYSSELNVNALLLGDSALYLCASSLGTVNQPQHFGDGTRLSIL.

The CDR3: CASGGLGTDTQYF. CDR3 bases: TGTGCCAGCGGGGGACTGGGAACAGATACGCAGTATTTT. V usage is TRBV27 and J usage is TRBJ2-3; the D gene is possibly TRBD2 (6 bases). The V gene's germline CDR1 is MNHEY and CDR2 SMNVEV (reference sequence). The CDR3 contains 13 residues. Trimming took off 8 bases at V and 3 bases at J, with 12 bases between the two ends.

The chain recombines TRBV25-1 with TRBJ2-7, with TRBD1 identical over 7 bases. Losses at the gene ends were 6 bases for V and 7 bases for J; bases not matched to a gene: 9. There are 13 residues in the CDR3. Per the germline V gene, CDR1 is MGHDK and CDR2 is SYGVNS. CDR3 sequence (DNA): TGTGCCAGCAGCCAAACAGGGGTCGCTGAGCAGTACTTC. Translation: CASSQTGVAEQYF.

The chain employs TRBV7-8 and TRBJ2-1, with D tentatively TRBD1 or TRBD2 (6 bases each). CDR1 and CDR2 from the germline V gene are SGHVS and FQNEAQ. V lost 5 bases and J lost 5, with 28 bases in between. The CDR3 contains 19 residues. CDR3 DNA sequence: TGTGCCAGCAGCCCAAAGGGGGGCTCTGAGGGGGACGAAAACAATGAGCAGTTCTTC. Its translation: CASSPKGGSEGDENNEQFF.

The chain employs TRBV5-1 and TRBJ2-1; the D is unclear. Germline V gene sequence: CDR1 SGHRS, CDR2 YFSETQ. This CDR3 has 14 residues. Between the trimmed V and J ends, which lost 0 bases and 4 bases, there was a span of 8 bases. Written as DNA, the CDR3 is TGCGCCAGCAGCTTGGGTTCCGCGTACAATGAGCAGTTCTTC. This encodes CASSLGSAYNEQFF.

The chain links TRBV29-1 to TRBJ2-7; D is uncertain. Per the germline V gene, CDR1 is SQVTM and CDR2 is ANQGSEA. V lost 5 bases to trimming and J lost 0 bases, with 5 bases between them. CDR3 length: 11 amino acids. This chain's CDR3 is CSVSYSYEQYF. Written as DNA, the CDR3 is TGCAGCGTTTCATACTCCTACGAGCAGTACTTC.

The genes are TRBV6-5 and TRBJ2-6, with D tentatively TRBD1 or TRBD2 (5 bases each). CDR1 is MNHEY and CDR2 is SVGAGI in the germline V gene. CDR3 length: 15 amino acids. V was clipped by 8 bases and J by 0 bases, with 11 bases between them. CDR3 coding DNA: TGTGCCAGCCGGGACGGCAGCTCTGGGGCCAACGTCCTGACTTTC. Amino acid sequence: CASRDGSSGANVLTF.

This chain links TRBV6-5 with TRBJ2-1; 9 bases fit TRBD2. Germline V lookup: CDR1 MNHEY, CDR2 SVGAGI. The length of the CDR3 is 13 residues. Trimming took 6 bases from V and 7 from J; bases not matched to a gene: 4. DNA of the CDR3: TGTGCCAGCAGGGCGGGGGGGCAAAATGAGCAGTTCTTC. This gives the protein CASRAGGQNEQFF.

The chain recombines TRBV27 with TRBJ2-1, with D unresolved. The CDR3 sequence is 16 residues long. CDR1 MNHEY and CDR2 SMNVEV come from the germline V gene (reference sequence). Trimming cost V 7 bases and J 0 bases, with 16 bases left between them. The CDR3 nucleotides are TGTGCCAGCACCCCCTGGACGAAAAGCTCCTACAATGAGCAGTTCTTC. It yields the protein CASTPWTKSSYNEQFF.

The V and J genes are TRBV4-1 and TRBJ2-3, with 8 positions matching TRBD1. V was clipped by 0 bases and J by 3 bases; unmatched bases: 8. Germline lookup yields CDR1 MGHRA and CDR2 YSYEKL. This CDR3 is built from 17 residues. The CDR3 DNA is TGCGCCAGCAGCCAAGACTTCAGGGGGCGCGGAACAGATACGCAGTATTTT. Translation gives CASSQDFRGRGTDTQYF.

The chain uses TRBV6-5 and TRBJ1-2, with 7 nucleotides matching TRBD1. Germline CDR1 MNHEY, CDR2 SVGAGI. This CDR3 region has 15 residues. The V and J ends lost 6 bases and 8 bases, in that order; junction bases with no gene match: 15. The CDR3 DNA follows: TGTGCCAGCAGGAAATCAGGGGGAGCTGGGGAAGGCTACACCTTC. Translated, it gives CASRKSGGAGEGYTF.